This T cell receptor beta chain was profiled in a study of OX40 agonist ivuxolimab in advanced cancers. TCRdb keeps only in-frame clones here, not all; method: immunoSEQ multiplex PCR. The table lists about 33,000 clones, around 90% of them singletons. On this clone: What it binds is not known.

Per the germline V gene, CDR1 is SNHLY and CDR2 is FYNNEI. The V end was cut by 6 bases, the J end by 1 base, with 13 bases between. The CDR3 contains 15 residues. General study findings and limits: The mean number of expanded clones was higher in CD8+ T cells than in CD4+.

The V and J genes are TRBV2 and TRBJ1-5, with D hard to call. The clonotype was recovered from an adult with an advanced solid tumor such as melanoma, head and neck, liver or kidney cancer. The sample here was CD4+ or CD8+ T cells sorted from blood, taken in a trial of the OX40 agonist ivuxolimab. CDR3 loop: CASRPTSLSNQPQHF. CDR3 in DNA: TGTGCCAGCAGGCCAACAAGTCTCAGCAATCAGCCCCAGCATTTT. The entire variable domain, with the rest obtained from reference TRBV2 and TRBJ1-5, is as follows: EPEVTQTPSHQVTQMGQEVILRCVPISNHLYFYWYRQILGQKVEFLVSFYNNEISEKSEIFDDQFSVERPDGSNFTLKIRSTKLEDSAMYFCASRPTSLSNQPQHFGDGTRLSIL.